This paragraph covers one T cell receptor beta chain sequence. Its antigen is not identified. The method, 5' RACE with UMI labels, was used to prepare the TRB cDNA libraries. One entry per CDR3 protein, without DNA, is what TCRdb gives after re-calling the 5' RACE reads. This sample's table has about 130,000 distinct CDR3 sequences. Identification of naive CD8+ T cells rested on CD45RO-CCR7+CD27+CD95- status. These data belong to a study of CXCR3-negative and CXCR3-positive naive CD8 T cells. Notes on the study in general: TRB CDR3s of CXCR3-positive naive cells were more hydrophobic than those of CXCR3-negative naive cells. Memory CD8+ cells showed much lower diversity, while both naive subsets displayed comparably high diversity. Cryopreserved cells partially lost CXCR3 expression, and fresh PBMCs were used in most assays.

The germline V gene encodes CDR1 SGHTA and CDR2 FQGTGA. There are 16 residues in the CDR3. The TCR comes from a human donor in good health. Some clones in this sample may be carry-over from other donors' samples. V usage is TRBV7-3 and J usage is TRBJ2-5; TCRdb gives TRBD1 as the D gene, but with no DNA this cannot be confirmed. The sequenced sample consisted of naive CXCR3- CD8+ T cells from blood. Subset of the sample: CD45RO-CCR7+CD27+CD95- naive CD8+ T cells lacking CXCR3 (TNR3-). This chain's CDR3 is CASSLITGGGQETQYF.